This TCR beta chain was sequenced in a study of neurological immune-mediated disorders. Regarding the study as a whole: While HTLV-1-associated myelopathy showed the greatest TCR clonal expansion, multiple sclerosis showed the least, falling below healthy controls.

Synthesis of cDNA was accomplished via 5'RACE employing 10-nucleotide random UMIs. Sequencing runs each generated in excess of 190 million TCR-beta sequences derived from 15-18 subjects. TCRdb reprocessed the 5' RACE reads via MiXCR and lists one record per CDR3 protein. The sample records fewer than 40,000 distinct CDR3 sequences, about 14% being singletons. The germline gives CDR1 DFQATT, CDR2 SNEGSKA (reference sequence). This CDR3 spans 12 amino acids. V was pared by 4 bases and J by 8 bases, with 14 bases between. Described time point: technical triplicate 2. Libraries from sorted cells used 900,000 to 1,000,000 T cells (CD4+ or CD8+). This clonotype was picked up many times. The antigen is unknown.

The J gene is TRBJ1-2, the V gene TRBV20-1; unclear D gene. The specimen was CD4+ T cells from blood. The TCR comes from a female donor with HTLV-1-associated myelopathy (HAM/TSP). The CDR3 DNA reads TGCAGTGCTACCGGACCGGAATCAGGCTACACCTTC. This codes for CSATGPESGYTF.